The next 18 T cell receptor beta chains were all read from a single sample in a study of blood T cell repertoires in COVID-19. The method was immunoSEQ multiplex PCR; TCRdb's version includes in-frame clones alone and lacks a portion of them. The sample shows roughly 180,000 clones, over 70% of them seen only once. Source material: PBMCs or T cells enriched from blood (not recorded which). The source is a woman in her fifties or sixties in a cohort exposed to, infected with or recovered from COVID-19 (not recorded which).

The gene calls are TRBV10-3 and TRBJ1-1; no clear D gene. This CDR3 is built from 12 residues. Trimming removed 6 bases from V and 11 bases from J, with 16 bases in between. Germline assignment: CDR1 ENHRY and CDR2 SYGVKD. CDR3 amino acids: CAIRPTAGGAFF. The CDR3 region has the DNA TGTGCCATCAGGCCGACCGCAGGAGGGGCTTTCTTT.

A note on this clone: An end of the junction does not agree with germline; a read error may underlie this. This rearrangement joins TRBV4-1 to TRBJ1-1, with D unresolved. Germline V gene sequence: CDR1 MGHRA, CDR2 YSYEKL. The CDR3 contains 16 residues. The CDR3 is CASSPSEGQRNAEAFF. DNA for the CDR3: TGCGCCAGCAGCCCCTCCGAGGGCCAGAGGAACGCTGAAGCTTTCTTT.

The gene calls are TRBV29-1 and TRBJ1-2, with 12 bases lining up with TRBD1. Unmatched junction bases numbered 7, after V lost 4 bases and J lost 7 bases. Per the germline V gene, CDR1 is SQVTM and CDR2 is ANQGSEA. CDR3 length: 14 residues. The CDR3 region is CSVVPGQGASGYTF. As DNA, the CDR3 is TGCAGCGTTGTACCGGGACAGGGGGCCAGTGGCTACACCTTC.

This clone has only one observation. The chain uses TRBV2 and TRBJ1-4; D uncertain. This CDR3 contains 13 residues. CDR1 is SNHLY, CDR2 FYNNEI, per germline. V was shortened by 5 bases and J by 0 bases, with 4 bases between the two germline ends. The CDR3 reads CASSWPTNEKLFF. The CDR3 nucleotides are TGTGCCAGCAGTTGGCCAACTAATGAAAAACTGTTTTTT.

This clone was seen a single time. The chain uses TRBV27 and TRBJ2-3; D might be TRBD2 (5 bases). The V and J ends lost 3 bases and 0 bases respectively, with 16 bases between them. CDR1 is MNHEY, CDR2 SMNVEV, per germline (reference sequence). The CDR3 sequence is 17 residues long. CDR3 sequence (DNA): TGTGCCAGCAGTTTTTATGGCGGGCGAAGTAGCACAGATACGCAGTATTTT. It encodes CASSFYGGRSSTDTQYF.

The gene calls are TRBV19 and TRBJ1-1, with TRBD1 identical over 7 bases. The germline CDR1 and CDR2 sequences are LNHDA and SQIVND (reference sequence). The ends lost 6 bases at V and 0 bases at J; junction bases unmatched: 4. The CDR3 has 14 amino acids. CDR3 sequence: CASSTGVMNTEAFF. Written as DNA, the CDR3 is TGTGCCAGTAGCACAGGGGTCATGAACACTGAAGCTTTCTTT.

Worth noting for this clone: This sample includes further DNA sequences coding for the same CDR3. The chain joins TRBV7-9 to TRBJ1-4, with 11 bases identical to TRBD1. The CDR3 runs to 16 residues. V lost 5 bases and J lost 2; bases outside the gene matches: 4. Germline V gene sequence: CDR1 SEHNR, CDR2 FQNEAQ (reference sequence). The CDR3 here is CASSLGTGGTNEKLFF. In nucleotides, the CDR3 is TGTGCCAGCAGCCTCGGGACAGGGGGTACTAATGAAAAACTGTTTTTT. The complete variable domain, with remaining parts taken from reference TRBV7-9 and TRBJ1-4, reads DTGVSQNPRHKITKRGQNVTFRCDPISEHNRLYWYRQTLGQGPEFLTYFQNEAQLEKSRLLSDRFSAERPKGSFSTLEIQRTEQGDSAMYLCASSLGTGGTNEKLFFGSGTQLSVL.

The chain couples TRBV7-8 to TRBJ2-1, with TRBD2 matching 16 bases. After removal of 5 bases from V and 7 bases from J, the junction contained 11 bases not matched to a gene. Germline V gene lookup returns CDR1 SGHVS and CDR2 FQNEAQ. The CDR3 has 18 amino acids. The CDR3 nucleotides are TGTGCCAGCAGCATGAACTCCGGGACTAGCGGGAGGGGGAATGAGCAGTTCTTC. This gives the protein CASSMNSGTSGRGNEQFF. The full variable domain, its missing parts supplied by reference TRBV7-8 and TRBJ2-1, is GAGVSQSPRYKVAKRGQDVALRCDPISGHVSLFWYQQALGQGPEFLTYFQNEAQLDKSGLPSDRFFAERPEGSVSTLKIQRTQQEDSAVYLCASSMNSGTSGRGNEQFFGPGTRLTVL.

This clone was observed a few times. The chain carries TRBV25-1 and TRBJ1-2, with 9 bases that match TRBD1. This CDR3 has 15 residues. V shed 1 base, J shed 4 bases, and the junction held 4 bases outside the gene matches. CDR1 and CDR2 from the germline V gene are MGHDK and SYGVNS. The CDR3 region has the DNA TGTGCCAGCAGTGAATTCACGGACAGGGGCTATGGCTACACCTTC. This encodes CASSEFTDRGYGYTF.

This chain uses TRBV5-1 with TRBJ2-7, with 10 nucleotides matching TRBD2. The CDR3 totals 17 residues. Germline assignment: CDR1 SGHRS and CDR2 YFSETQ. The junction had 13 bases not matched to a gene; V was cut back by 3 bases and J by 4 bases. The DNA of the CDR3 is TGCGCCAGCAGCTGGCCGAATGGGGTAGCGGGAGGTTACGAGCAGTACTTC. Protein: CASSWPNGVAGGYEQYF.

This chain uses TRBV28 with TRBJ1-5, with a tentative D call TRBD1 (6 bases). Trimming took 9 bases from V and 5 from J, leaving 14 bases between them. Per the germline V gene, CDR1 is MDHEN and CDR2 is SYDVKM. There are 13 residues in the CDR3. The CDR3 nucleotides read TGTGCCAGTGGACAGACTTATTATCAGCCCCAGCATTTT. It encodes CASGQTYYQPQHF. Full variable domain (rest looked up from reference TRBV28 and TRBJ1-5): DVKVTQSSRYLVKRTGEKVFLECVQDMDHENMFWYRQDPGLGLRLIYFSYDVKMKEKGDIPEGYSVSREKKERFSLILESASTNQTSMYLCASGQTYYQPQHFGDGTRLSIL.

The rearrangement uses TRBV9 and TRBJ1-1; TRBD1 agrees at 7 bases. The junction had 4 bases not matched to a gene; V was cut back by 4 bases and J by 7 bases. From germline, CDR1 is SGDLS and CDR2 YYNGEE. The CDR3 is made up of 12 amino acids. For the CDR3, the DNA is TGTGCCAGCAGCCTCGGGGACAGTGAAGCTTTCTTT. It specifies CASSLGDSEAFF.

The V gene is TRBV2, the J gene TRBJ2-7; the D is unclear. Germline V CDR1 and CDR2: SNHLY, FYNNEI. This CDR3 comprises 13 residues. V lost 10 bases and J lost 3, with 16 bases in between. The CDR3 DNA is TGTGCCACCCAAGACACGCCCGTCTACGAGCAGTACTTC. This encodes CATQDTPVYEQYF.

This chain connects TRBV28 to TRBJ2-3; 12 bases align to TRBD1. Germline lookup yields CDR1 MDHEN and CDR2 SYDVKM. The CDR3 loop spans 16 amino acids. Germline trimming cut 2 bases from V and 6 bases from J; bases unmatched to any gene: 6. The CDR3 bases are TGTGCCAGCAGTTTACCCGGGACAGGGGGCTTGGATACGCAGTATTTT. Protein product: CASSLPGTGGLDTQYF.

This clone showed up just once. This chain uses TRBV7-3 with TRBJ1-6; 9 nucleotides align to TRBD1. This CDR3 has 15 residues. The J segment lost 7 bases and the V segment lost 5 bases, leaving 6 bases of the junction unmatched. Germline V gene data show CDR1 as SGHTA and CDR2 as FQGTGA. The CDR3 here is CASSPTGGVNSPLHF. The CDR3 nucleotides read TGTGCCAGCAGCCCGACAGGGGGGGTAAATTCACCCCTCCACTTT.

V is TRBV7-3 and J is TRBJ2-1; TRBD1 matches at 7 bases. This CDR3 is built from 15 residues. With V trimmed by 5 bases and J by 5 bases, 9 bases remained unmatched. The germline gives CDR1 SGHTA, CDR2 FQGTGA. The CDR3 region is CASSQSGQSDNEQFF. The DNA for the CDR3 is TGTGCCAGCAGCCAATCGGGACAGAGCGACAATGAGCAGTTCTTC.

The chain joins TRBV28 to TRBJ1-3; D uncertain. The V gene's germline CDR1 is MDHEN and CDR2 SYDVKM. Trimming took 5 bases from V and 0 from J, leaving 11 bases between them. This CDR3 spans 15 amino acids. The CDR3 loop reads CASSPNRSSGNTIYF. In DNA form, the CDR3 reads TGTGCCAGCAGTCCTAACAGAAGCTCTGGAAACACCATATATTTT.

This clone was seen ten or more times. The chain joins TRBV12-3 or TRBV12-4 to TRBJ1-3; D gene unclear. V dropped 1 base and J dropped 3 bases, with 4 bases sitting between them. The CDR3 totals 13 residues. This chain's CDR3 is CASSLVGGNTIYF. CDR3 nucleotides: TGTGCCAGCAGTTTAGTCGGTGGAAACACCATATATTTT.